The rows below give T cell receptor beta chains drawn from one sample of a study of blood T cells in healthy people across ages. In TCRdb, the 5' RACE reads were re-called with MiXCR into one record per CDR3 protein. The sample carries fewer than 1.5 million distinct CDR3 sequences, around 39% recorded once. Input material: blood. These receptors were obtained from a young woman in good health. CDR3s include the opening cysteine and the closing phenylalanine or tryptophan. A D gene is named only where the DNA matches it firmly. Rows give clone size only sometimes, using once, few, many, or a class for an expanded clone.

d_call,v_call,j_call,clone_size,cdr3_nt,cdr3_aa
NA,TRBV10-3,TRBJ1-2,NA,TGTGCCATCAGTGAGGGTTCTGGTGGCTACACCTTC,CAISEGSGGYTF
TRBD2,TRBV20-1,TRBJ2-2,NA,TGCAGTGCTAGAGATATCGGGAGGCTTACCGGGGAGCTGTTTTTT,CSARDIGRLTGELFF
NA,TRBV6-5,TRBJ2-5,once,TGTGCCAGCAGTCCCAGGGAATGGGAGACCCAGTACTTC,CASSPREWETQYF
TRBD2,TRBV3-1,TRBJ2-1,once,TGTGCCAGCAGCCAAAGCGGGGGGGACAATGAGCAGTTCTTC,CASSQSGGDNEQFF
NA,TRBV20-1,TRBJ2-1,few,TGCAGTGCCCCCTGGGCAGGGATGGGCAATGAGCAGTTCTTC,CSAPWAGMGNEQFF
NA,TRBV3-1,TRBJ1-4,NA,TGTGCCAGCAGTCGGGGCGGGGCTGAAAAACTGTTTTTT,CASSRGGAEKLFF
NA,TRBV5-1,TRBJ2-3,NA,TGCGCCAGCAGCGGACGGGACTTCTCAAACACAGATACGCAGTATTTT,CASSGRDFSNTDTQYF
TRBD1,TRBV2,TRBJ1-1,NA,TGTGCCAGCGGGGGACAGCCCGATACTGAAGCTTTCTTT,CASGGQPDTEAFF
TRBD1,TRBV4-1,TRBJ1-4,NA,TGCGCCAGCAGCCATCGCACAGGGGGCGATGAAAAACTGTTTTTT,CASSHRTGGDEKLFF
NA,TRBV27,TRBJ2-3,NA,TGTGCCAGCAGTCCCCGACTAGTCAGCACAGATACGCAGTATTTT,CASSPRLVSTDTQYF
NA,TRBV6-2/TRBV6-3,TRBJ2-7,NA,TGTGCCAGCAGTTACCCGGCCCTTAAGGGACCCGAGCAGTACTTC,CASSYPALKGPEQYF
NA,TRBV25-1,TRBJ2-7,few,TGTGCCAGCAGTGAATATTTCGTGGGGGACGGTGACTACGAGCAGTACTTC,CASSEYFVGDGDYEQYF
NA,TRBV20-1,TRBJ2-7,few,TGCAGTGCTAGAACCCCGGGACTCCCCGGGGGCGAGCAGTACTTC,CSARTPGLPGGEQYF
TRBD2,TRBV7-9,TRBJ2-1,few,TGTGCCAGCAGCTTAGCGGGAGGGTCCCGTCGCTCCTACAATGAGCAGTTCTTC,CASSLAGGSRRSYNEQFF
NA,TRBV9,TRBJ2-7,once,TGTGCCAGCAGCGTAGGCCTTGAGCGCGAGCAGTACTTC,CASSVGLEREQYF
NA,TRBV3-1,TRBJ1-5,few,TGTGCCAGCAGCCAAAGGGGGAACGGAGGCAATCAGCCCCAGCATTTT,CASSQRGNGGNQPQHF
NA,TRBV30,TRBJ1-2,NA,TGTGCCTGGAGTGTGGGGACTAACTATGGCTACACCTTC,CAWSVGTNYGYTF
TRBD2,TRBV5-1,TRBJ2-4,many,TGCGCCAGCAGCTTGGATGGTAGCGGGAGTAGTAACATTCAGTACTTC,CASSLDGSGSSNIQYF
TRBD1,TRBV20-1,TRBJ2-1,NA,TGCAGTGCTAGAGATCCTCTCGGGACAGGGGTTTATGGCAATGAGCAGTTCTTC,CSARDPLGTGVYGNEQFF
TRBD1,TRBV12-3/TRBV12-4,TRBJ2-3,few,TGTGCCAGCAGTGGGACAGGGACTTCAGATACGCAGTATTTT,CASSGTGTSDTQYF
TRBD1,TRBV27,TRBJ1-2,NA,TGTGCCAGCAGTCCCGACAGGGCTGGCTATGGCTACACCTTC,CASSPDRAGYGYTF
NA,TRBV6-6,TRBJ1-4,NA,TGTGCCAGCAGTCCTATGGGAGGGGCCGCCGGTGAAAAACTGTTTTTT,CASSPMGGAAGEKLFF
TRBD2,TRBV27,TRBJ2-7,few,TGTGCCAGCAGTCTACTAGGAGCGGGATCTCACGAGCAGTACTTC,CASSLLGAGSHEQYF
NA,TRBV12-3/TRBV12-4,TRBJ1-5,few,TGTGCCAGCAGTTCCCGGGACCCCCGGGGCCTTTATAGCAATCAGCCCCAGCATTTT,CASSSRDPRGLYSNQPQHF
NA,TRBV5-5,TRBJ2-1,NA,TGTGCCAGCAGCGTGGGGCTTGTAGCGAATGAGCAGTTCTTC,CASSVGLVANEQFF
NA,TRBV30,TRBJ1-5,once,TGTGCCTGGAGTGTCCGACAGTTCGATCAGCCCCAGCATTTT,CAWSVRQFDQPQHF
NA,TRBV7-9,TRBJ1-5,few,TGTGCCAGCAGCTTAGACGGGACGGGTAGCAATCAGCCCCAGCATTTT,CASSLDGTGSNQPQHF
NA,TRBV6-6,TRBJ2-3,NA,TGTGCCAGCGGACCAAACGACCTTAATACGCAGTATTTT,CASGPNDLNTQYF
TRBD2,TRBV7-2,TRBJ2-1,NA,TGTGCCAGCAGGGGGACTAGCGGGAGCGACAATGAGCAGTTCTTC,CASRGTSGSDNEQFF
NA,TRBV12-3/TRBV12-4,TRBJ1-2,NA,TGTGCCAGCAGTTTAAGAGGGGAAGGCTACACCTTC,CASSLRGEGYTF
TRBD2,TRBV7-2,TRBJ2-7,NA,TGTGCCAGCAGCTTAGAAGGGACTAGCGGAAGATACGAGCAGTACTTC,CASSLEGTSGRYEQYF
NA,TRBV4-1,TRBJ1-4,few,TGCGCCAGCAGCCAAGGCGCGGCGGACTTTATAAAACTGTTTTTT,CASSQGAADFIKLFF
TRBD2,TRBV20-1,TRBJ2-5,few,TGCAGTGCTATATTGCGGGGGGCTGAAGAGACCCAGTACTTC,CSAILRGAEETQYF
TRBD2,TRBV20-1,TRBJ2-1,few,TGCAGTGCTAGATCTAGCGGGAGTGCTTACAATGAGCAGTTCTTC,CSARSSGSAYNEQFF
TRBD1,TRBV7-2,TRBJ1-6,NA,TGTGCCAGCACACAAAGGACAGGGGCGAATTCACCCCTCCACTTT,CASTQRTGANSPLHF
NA,TRBV7-9,TRBJ2-5,NA,TGTGCCAGCAGCTTTCCGACCGACTCACCAGGAGAGGAGACCCAGTACTTC,CASSFPTDSPGEETQYF
NA,TRBV12-3/TRBV12-4,TRBJ2-2,NA,TGTGCCAGCACCTCACCGAACACCGGGGAGCTGTTTTTT,CASTSPNTGELFF
NA,TRBV12-3/TRBV12-4,TRBJ2-1,NA,TGTGCCAGCAGTTTGAGAGAACCCGCTGGTGAGCAGTTCTTC,CASSLREPAGEQFF
NA,TRBV10-3,TRBJ2-4,NA,TGTGCCATCAGTGAGAGCAGAGACATTCAGTACTTC,CAISESRDIQYF
NA,TRBV24-1,TRBJ2-1,few,TGTGCCACCAGTGATGGGAGGAATGAGCAGTTCTTC,CATSDGRNEQFF
NA,TRBV5-1,TRBJ2-5,NA,TGCGCCAGCGGAAAACGCGCCCCGACGGAACAAGAGACCCAGTACTTC,CASGKRAPTEQETQYF
TRBD1,TRBV4-2,TRBJ2-2,NA,TGTGCCAGCACCTCTCTTGAGGACAGGGGAAAATTGTCCGGGGAGCTGTTTTTT,CASTSLEDRGKLSGELFF
NA,TRBV29-1,TRBJ2-3,NA,TGCAGCGTTGGGGTTGGCAGGGGCGCAGATACGCAGTATTTT,CSVGVGRGADTQYF
NA,TRBV25-1,TRBJ2-1,NA,TGTGCCAGCAGTGAAGTCTATTTCCCCTACAATGAGCAGTTCTTC,CASSEVYFPYNEQFF
NA,TRBV29-1,TRBJ2-7,NA,TGCAGCGTCCGAGGACTCAACTACGAGCAGTACTTC,CSVRGLNYEQYF